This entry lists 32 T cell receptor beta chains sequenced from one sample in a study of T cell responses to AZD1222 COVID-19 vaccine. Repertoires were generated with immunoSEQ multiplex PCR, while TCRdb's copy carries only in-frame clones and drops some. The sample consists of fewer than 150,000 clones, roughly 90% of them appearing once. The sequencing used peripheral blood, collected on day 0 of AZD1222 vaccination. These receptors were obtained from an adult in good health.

CDR3 sequence (DNA): TGTGCCAGCGGGACGGCAAATTCACCCCTCCACTTT. Amino acids: CASGTANSPLHF. This sequence joins TRBV11-2 and TRBJ1-6; perhaps TRBD1 as D (5 bases). The CDR3 totals 12 residues. Germline-derived CDR1 and CDR2 are SGHAT and FQNNGV. Trimming stripped 8 bases from V and 7 bases from J, with 9 bases between.

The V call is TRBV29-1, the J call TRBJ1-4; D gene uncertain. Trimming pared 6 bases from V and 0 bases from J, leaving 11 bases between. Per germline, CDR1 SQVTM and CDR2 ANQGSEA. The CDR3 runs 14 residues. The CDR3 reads CSVGGDATNEKLFF. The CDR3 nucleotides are TGCAGCGTGGGCGGGGATGCAACTAATGAAAAACTGTTTTTT.

The CDR3: CASSPRGTDSGNTIYF. In DNA, the CDR3 is TGTGCCAGCAGCCCTAGAGGGACAGACTCTGGAAACACCATATATTTT. V and J are TRBV7-6 and TRBJ1-3; 7 nucleotides align to TRBD1. The CDR3 has 16 amino acids. The trim removed 5 bases at V and 0 bases at J, leaving 7 bases unmatched. Germline V lookup: CDR1 SGHVS, CDR2 FNYEAQ.

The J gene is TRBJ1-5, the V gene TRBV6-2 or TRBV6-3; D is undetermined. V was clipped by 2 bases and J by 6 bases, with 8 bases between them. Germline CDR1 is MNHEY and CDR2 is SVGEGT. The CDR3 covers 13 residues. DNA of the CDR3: TGTGCCAGCAGTTACGGGTTTGTTCAGCCCCAGCATTTT. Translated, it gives CASSYGFVQPQHF.

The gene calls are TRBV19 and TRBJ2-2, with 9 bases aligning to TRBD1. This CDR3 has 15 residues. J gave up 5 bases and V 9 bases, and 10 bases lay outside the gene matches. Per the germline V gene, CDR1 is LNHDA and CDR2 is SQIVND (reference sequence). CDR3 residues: CASGDGTGSTGELFF. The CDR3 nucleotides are TGTGCCAGCGGAGACGGGACAGGGAGTACCGGGGAGCTGTTTTTT.

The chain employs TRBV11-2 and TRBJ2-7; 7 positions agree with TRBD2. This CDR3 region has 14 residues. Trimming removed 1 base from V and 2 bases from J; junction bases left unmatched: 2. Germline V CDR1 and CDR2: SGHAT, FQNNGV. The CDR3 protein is CASSLGSGTYEQYF. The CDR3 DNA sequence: TGTGCCAGCAGCTTAGGGAGCGGGACCTACGAGCAGTACTTC.

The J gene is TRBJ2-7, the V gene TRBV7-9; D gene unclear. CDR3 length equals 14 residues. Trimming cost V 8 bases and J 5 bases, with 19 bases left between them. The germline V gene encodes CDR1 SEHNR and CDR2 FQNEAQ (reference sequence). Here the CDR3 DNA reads TGTGCCAGCTGTCCAGGTATACTAATCGACGAGCAGTACTTC. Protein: CASCPGILIDEQYF.

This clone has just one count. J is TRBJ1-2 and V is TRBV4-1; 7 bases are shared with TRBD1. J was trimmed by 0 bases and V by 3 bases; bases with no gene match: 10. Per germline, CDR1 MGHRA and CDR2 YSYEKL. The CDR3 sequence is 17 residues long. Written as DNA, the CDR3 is TGCGCCAGCAGCCAGCCGCAGGGGGGGGGAGCTAACTATGGCTACACCTTC. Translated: CASSQPQGGGANYGYTF.

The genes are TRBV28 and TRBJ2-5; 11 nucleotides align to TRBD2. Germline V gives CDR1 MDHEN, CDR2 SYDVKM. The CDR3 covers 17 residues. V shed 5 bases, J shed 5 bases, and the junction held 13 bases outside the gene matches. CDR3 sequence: CASSDNGLAGVVETQYF. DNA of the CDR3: TGTGCCAGCAGTGACAACGGACTAGCGGGTGTTGTGGAGACCCAGTACTTC.

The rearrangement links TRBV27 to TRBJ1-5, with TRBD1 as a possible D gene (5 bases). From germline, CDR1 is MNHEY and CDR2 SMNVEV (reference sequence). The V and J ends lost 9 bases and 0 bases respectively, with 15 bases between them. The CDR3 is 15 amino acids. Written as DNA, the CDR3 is TGTGCCAGGCCAGACAGATTTTATAGCAATCAGCCCCAGCATTTT. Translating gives CARPDRFYSNQPQHF.

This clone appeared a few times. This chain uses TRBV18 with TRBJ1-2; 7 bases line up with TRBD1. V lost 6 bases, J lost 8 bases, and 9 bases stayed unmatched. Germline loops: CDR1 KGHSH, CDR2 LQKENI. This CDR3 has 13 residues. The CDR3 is CASSDKDRYGYTF. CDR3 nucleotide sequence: TGTGCCAGCTCGGACAAGGACAGGTACGGCTACACCTTC.

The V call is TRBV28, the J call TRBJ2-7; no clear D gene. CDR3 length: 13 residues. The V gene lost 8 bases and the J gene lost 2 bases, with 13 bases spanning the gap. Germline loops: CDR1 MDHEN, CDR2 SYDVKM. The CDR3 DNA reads TGTGCCAGCGGATCCGGGCTACCCTACGAGCAGTACTTC. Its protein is CASGSGLPYEQYF.

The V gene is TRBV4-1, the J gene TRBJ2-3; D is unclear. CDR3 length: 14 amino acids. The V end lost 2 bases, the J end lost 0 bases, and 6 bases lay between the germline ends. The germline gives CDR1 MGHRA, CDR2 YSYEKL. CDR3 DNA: TGCGCCAGCAGCCAATCGGTAAGCACAGATACGCAGTATTTT. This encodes CASSQSVSTDTQYF.

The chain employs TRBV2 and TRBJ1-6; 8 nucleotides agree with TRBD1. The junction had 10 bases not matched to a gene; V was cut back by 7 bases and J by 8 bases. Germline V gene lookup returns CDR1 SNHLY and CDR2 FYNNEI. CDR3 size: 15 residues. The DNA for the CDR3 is TGTGCCAGCACGTGGAGGGGACAGGTAGATTCACCCCTCCACTTT. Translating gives CASTWRGQVDSPLHF.

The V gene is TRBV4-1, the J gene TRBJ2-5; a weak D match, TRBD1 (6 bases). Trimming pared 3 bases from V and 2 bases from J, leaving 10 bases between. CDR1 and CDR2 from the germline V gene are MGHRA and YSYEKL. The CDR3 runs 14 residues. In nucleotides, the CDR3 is TGCGCCAGCAGCCAGGCGGACAGACAAGAGACCCAGTACTTC. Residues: CASSQADRQETQYF.

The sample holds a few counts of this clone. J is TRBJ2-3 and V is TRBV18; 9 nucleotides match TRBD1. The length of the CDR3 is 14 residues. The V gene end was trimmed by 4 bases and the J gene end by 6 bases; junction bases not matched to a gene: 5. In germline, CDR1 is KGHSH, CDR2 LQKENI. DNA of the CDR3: TGTGCCAGCTCACGGGACAGGGATGGTGATACGCAGTATTTT. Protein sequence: CASSRDRDGDTQYF.

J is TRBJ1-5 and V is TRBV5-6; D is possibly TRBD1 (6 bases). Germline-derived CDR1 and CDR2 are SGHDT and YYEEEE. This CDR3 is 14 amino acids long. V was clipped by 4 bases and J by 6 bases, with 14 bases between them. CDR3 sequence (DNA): TGTGCCAGCAGCATACAGGGTTTGCGTCAGCCCCAGCATTTT. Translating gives CASSIQGLRQPQHF.

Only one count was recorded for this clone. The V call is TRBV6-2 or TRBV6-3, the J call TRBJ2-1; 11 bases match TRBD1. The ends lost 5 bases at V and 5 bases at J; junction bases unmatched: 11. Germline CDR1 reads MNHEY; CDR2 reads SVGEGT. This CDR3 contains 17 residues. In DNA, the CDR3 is TGTGCCAGCAGTACCCGGGACAGGGGGACGTTAGACAATGAGCAGTTCTTC. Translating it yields CASSTRDRGTLDNEQFF.

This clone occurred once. This CDR3 is CASSNGDVYGYTF. CDR3 sequence (DNA): TGTGCCAGCAGCAACGGGGACGTTTATGGCTACACCTTC. V and J are TRBV7-9 and TRBJ1-2; tentatively, D is TRBD1 (5 bases). Trimming removed 5 bases at V and 5 bases at J, with 12 bases between. The germline V gene encodes CDR1 SEHNR and CDR2 FQNEAQ (reference sequence). CDR3 length equals 13 residues.

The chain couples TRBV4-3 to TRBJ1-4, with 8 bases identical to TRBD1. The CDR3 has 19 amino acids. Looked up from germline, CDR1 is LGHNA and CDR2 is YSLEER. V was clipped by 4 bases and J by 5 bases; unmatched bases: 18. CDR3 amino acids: CASSLNSELSGQANEKLFF. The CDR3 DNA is TGCGCCAGCAGCCTAAACTCAGAGCTTTCGGGACAGGCCAATGAAAAACTGTTTTTT.

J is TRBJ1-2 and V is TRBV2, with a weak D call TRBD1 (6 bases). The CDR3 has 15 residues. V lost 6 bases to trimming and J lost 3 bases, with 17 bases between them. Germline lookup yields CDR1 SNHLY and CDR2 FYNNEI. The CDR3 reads CASSGGGTSYYGYTF. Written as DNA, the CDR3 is TGTGCCAGCAGCGGTGGGGGGACATCTTACTATGGCTACACCTTC.

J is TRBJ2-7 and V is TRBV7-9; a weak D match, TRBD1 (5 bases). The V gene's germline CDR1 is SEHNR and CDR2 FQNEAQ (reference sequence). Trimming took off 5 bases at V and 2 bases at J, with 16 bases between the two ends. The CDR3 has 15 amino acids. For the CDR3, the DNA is TGTGCCAGCAGCCATGAGTTTGGGGCCCCCTACGAGCAGTACTTC. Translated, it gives CASSHEFGAPYEQYF.

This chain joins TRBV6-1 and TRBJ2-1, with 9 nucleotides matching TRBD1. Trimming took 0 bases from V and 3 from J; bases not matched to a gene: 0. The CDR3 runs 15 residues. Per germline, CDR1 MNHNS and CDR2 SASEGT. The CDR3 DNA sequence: TGTGCCAGCAGTGAAGCGACAGGGGGCTACAATGAGCAGTTCTTC. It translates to CASSEATGGYNEQFF.

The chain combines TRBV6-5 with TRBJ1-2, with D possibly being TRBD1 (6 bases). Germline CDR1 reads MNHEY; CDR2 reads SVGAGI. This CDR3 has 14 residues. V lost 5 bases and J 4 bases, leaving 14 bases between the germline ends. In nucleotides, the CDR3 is TGTGCCAGCAGTCCCGGGACATGGTCCTATGGCTACACCTTC. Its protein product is CASSPGTWSYGYTF.

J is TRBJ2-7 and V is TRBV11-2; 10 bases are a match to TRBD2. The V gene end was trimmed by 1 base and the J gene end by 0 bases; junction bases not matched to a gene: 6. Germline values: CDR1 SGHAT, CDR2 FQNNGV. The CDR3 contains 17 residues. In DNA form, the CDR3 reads TGTGCCAGCAGCTTAGTCTTTCGGACTAGCGGCTCCTACGAGCAGTACTTC. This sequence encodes CASSLVFRTSGSYEQYF.

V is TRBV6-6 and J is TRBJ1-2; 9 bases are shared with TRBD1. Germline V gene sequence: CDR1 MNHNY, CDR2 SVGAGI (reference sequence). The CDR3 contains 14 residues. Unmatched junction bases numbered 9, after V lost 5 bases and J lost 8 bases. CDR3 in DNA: TGTGCCAGCAGTCTGGACAGGGGAGTAGAGGGCTACACCTTC. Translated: CASSLDRGVEGYTF.

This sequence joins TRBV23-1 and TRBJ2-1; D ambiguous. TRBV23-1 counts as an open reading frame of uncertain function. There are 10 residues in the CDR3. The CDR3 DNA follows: TGCCCTCACCGGGTCAATGAGCAGTTCTTC. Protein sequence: CPHRVNEQFF.

CDR3 bases: TGCAGCGTTGATCCGACTAGCGGGGACACAGATACGCAGTATTTT. As protein: CSVDPTSGDTDTQYF. The chain joins TRBV29-1 to TRBJ2-3; 11 bases match TRBD2. Looked up from germline, CDR1 is SQVTM and CDR2 is ANQGSEA. This CDR3 has 15 residues. Germline trimming cut 3 bases from V and 2 bases from J; bases unmatched to any gene: 4.

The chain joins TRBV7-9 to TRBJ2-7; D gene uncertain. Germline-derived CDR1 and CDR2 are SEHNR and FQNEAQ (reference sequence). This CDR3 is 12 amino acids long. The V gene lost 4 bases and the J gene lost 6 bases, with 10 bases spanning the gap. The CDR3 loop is CASSSLRLEQYF. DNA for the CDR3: TGTGCCAGCAGCTCCCTACGGCTCGAGCAGTACTTC.

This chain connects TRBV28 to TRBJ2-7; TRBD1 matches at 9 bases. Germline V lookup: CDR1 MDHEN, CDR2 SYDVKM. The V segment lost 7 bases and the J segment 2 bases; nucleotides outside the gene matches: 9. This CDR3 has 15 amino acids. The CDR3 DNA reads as TGTGCCAGCACCCAATGGGGGACAGGGCCCTACGAGCAGTACTTC. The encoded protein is CASTQWGTGPYEQYF.

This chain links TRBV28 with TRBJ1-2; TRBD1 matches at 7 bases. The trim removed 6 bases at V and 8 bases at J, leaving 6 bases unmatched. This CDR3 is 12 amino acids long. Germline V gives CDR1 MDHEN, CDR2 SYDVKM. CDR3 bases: TGTGCCAGCAGACGACAGGGACGAGGCTACACCTTC. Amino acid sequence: CASRRQGRGYTF.

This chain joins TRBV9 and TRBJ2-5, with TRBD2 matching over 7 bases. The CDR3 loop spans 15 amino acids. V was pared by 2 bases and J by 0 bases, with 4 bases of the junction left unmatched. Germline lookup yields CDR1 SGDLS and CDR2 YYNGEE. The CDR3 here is CASSVFGGNQETQYF. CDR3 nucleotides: TGTGCCAGCAGCGTTTTCGGGGGGAACCAAGAGACCCAGTACTTC.